This T cell receptor (beta chain) derives from a study of cytomegalovirus exposure and HLA in healthy donors. V lost 1 base to trimming and J lost 3 bases, with 9 bases between them. The CDR3 runs 14 residues. CDR1 and CDR2 from the germline V gene are MDHEN and SYDVKM. In the PCR, 60 Vbeta and 13 Jbeta primers were used. Sequencing was performed with immunoSEQ multiplex PCR; in TCRdb, only in-frame clones are kept and a portion is missing. The repertoire holds more than 150,000 clones, with around three quarters as singletons. Turning to this clone: No antigen is known for it.

Study observations and caveats: Upon later analysis, HLA-associated TCR beta chains proved more clonally expanded than other, equally common chains. Many donors carried some public TCRs, although rarity characterized most TCR sequences. There were several of the most significant clusters that appeared linked to common viral pathogens in a later analysis. The only immune exposure information that was available was CMV serostatus.

This chain connects TRBV28 to TRBJ1-1, with D unresolved. The sequence was obtained from a woman aged 25 to 39 in good health and CMV-seropositive. Input material: PBMCs. CDR3 nucleotide sequence: TGTGCCAGCAGTTTATCGAGGGCCTACACTGAAGCTTTCTTT. Amino acids: CASSLSRAYTEAFF.